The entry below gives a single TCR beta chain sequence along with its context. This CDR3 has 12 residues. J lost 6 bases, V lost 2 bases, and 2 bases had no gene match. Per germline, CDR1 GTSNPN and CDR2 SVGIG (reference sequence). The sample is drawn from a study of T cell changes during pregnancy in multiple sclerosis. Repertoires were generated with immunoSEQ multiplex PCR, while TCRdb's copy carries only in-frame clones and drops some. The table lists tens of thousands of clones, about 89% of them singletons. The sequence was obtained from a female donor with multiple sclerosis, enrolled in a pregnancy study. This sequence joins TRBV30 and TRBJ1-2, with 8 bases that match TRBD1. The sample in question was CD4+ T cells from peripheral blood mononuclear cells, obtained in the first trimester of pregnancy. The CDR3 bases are TGTGCCTGGAGTCGGGACAGGAATGGCTACACCTTC. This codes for CAWSRDRNGYTF.